This TCR beta chain was captured in a study of blood T cells in healthy people across ages (dated by TCRdb to the mid-2010s). Regarding the study in general: In model experiments, template switching captured roughly one uniquely barcoded TCR beta cDNA molecule for every two T cells. The study measured age-related changes in TCR beta repertoire diversity using deep sequencing normalized with unique cDNA molecular identifiers. Using the same blood draw, the study looked at two additional independent replicas of 1 million unique cDNA reads for two donors, one aged 18 to 30 and the other aged 80 or older. Donors were grouped into four age groups: young (average about 15 years), middle-aged (over 35), aged (around 56) and long-lived (over 80).

This clonotype was detected a few times. The antigen it recognizes is unknown. Its ends do not fully match the called genes, so a read error is possible. Overall results and qualifications from the work: Estimates of total diversity based on one million sequenced T cells were regarded as lower bounds and as underestimates. Because donor CMV infection status was unknown, age-related changes in expanded clonotypes were potentially confounded. Bulk unsorted PBMC profiling prevented conclusive comparison of naive and antigen-experienced compartments. Observed TCR beta diversity per million T cells fell roughly linearly with age, and a significant reduction was already apparent by age about 43. Compared with the aged group, the long-lived group had more naive CD4+ T cells, fewer expanded clones and increased TCR diversity, a pattern suggesting age selection. Observed TCR beta diversity correlated strongly with the percentage of naive T cells measured by flow cytometry.

Systemically healthy Caucasian individuals from Russia, approximately 39 in total and aged roughly 6 to 100 years, were included as donors. Each donor gave roughly 9.5 milliliters of peripheral blood, collected into EDTA-treated Vacutainer tubes. Ficoll-Paque density-gradient centrifugation was used to isolate PBMCs, with at least 7 million obtained per sample. Total RNA was extracted from PBMCs with Trizol reagent, with at least 5 micrograms obtained per sample. The percentages of naive CD45RAhigh/CD27high T cells were determined by flow cytometry on a PBMC aliquot from every donor. The germline V gene gives CDR1 as SGHVS and CDR2 as FNYEAQ. Taken from cysteine to phenylalanine, the CDR3 has 17 residues. Just CDR3 DNA is preserved here, 51 bases in frame from base 1. Libraries were built with 5' RACE. TCRdb shows the sequencer as Illumina HiSeq 2500. The second PCR ran for about 6 to 11 cycles and used a J-beta primer mix along with a sample-barcoded 5' primer. A unique molecular identifier was introduced onto each TCR beta cDNA molecule by a template-switch 5' adaptor carrying 12 random nucleotides. Each sample yielded at least 2.5 million CDR3-containing paired-end reads. All of the RNA was converted into first-strand cDNA using the Mint cDNA synthesis kit, with a TRBC-specific oligonucleotide serving as the primer. After uracil-DNA glycosylase treatment, a first 18-cycle PCR used universal primers M1SS and BC2_uni_R on all cDNA. In the source study's methods: Each sample was normalized by randomly selecting 1 million high-quality reads, each carrying a distinct molecular identifier. Reads with shared molecular identifiers were discarded instead of being binned into consensus sequences. MiTCR, set to a Q25 quality threshold and the strictest error-elimination algorithm, was used for CDR3 identification, clonotype clustering and error correction. A nonparametric unseen species model with Euler transformation was used to estimate lower-bound total TCR beta diversity. TCRdb trimmed the raw reads at Q25, called clones with MiXCR and kept productive beta chains. CDR3 protein duplicates are merged, each entry listing the most common genes and DNA. The V and J calls, along with clone size, are taken from TCRdb and not from the paper's own processing. The sample table lists 700,000 to 900,000 distinct CDR3 sequences, roughly 24% of them with a count of one. Around 3% of the sample rests with the top ten.

These data were likewise used in another study, on T cells of mothers and their children. As the second study states: The donors were nine systemically healthy Caucasian individuals, made up of three mothers and their six children. cDNA synthesis used all of the extracted RNA, with roughly 1.5 ug of RNA in each 15 ul reaction. In the second PCR, the M1S primer introduced both the sample barcodes and 2-4 random nucleotides. Over 10 million TCR beta CDR3 reads came from each mother, compared with 3.3 million or so reads from each child. Thymic selection similarly shapes TCR recombination output in related and unrelated pairs, with minor effect from inherited differences. Normalized repertoire overlap in related mother-child pairs was always slightly higher than in unrelated mother-child pairs, but the difference was never significant. Persistent microchimeric T cell clones were not detected, at a sensitivity of 85 to 100 clones per million clonotypes. To look for features that set related mother-child pairs apart from unrelated individuals, the researchers ran deep NGS to compare the TCR beta repertoires of mothers and children. The mean age was about 40 +/- 4 years for the mothers and approximately 11 +/- 4 years for the children. After adapters were ligated using NEBNext reagents, the libraries underwent 100+100 nt paired-end sequencing on an Illumina HiSeq 2000. Mother and child libraries were prepared a month apart and sequenced in separate runs to prevent cross-contamination. Between about 500,000 and 2,100,000 distinct TCR beta clonotypes were identified per donor. Naive TCR beta clonotypes were estimated from low-frequency clonotypes matched to each donor's FACS-determined naive share, without sorting.

The clonotype originates from a boy younger than 18 in good health. Sequenced: blood. This chain is built from TRBV7-6 and TRBJ2-5; the D segment might be TRBD1 or TRBD2, since each matches 6 bases. CDR3 sequence: CASSLLMVLGGQGTQYF. The DNA reads as follows: TGTGCCAGCAGCCTCCTTATGGTCTTGGGGGGCCAAGGGACCCAGTACTTC.